The clone carrying this T cell receptor beta chain has only one observation. Antigen unknown. CDR1 is SGHKS, CDR2 YYEKEE, per germline (reference sequence). The CDR3 extends over 16 amino acids. V lost 4 bases and J lost 2, with 15 bases in between. For the second PCR, which ran for about 6 to 11 cycles, a sample-barcoded 5' primer and a J-beta primer mix were used. TCRdb analysed the 5' RACE reads with MiXCR anew, one entry per CDR3 protein. The data contain around 1,100,000 distinct CDR3 sequences, 35% to 40% of them singletons. The sample belongs to a study of blood T cells in healthy people across ages. Overall study findings and caveats: Observed TCR beta diversity showed a strong correlation with the percentage of naive T cells as measured by flow cytometry.

The extraction recovered at least 6 micrograms of total RNA per sample. The V call is TRBV5-5, the J call TRBJ2-2, with D possibly TRBD1 on 6 matching bases. The clonotype comes from a man in his late teens or twenties in good health. The sample was blood. In DNA form, the CDR3 reads TGTGCCAGCAGCCCGTCGCCAGGGGTCAACACCGGGGAGCTGTTTTTT. It codes for CASSPSPGVNTGELFF.